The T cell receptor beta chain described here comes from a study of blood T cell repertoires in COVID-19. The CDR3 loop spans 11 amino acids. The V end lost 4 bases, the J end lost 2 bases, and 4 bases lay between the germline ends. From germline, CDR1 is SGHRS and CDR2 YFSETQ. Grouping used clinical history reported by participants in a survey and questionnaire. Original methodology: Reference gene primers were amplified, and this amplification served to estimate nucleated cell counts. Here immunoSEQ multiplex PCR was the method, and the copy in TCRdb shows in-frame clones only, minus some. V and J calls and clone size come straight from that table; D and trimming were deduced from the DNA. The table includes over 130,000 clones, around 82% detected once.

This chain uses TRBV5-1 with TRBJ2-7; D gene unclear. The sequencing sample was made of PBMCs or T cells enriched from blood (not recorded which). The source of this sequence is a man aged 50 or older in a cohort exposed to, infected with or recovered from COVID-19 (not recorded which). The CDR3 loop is CASSGPYEQYF. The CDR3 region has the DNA TGCGCCAGCAGCGGCCCCTACGAGCAGTACTTC.